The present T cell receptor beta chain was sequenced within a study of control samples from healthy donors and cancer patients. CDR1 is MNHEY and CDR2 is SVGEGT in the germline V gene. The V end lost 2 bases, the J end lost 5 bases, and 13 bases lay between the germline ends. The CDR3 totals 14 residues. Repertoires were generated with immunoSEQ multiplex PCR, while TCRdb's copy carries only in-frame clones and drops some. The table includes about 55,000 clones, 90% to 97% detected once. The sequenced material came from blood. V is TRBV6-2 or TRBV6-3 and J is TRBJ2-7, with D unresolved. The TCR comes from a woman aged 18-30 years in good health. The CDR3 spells CASSYRPVEDEQYF. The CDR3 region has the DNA TGTGCCAGCAGTTACAGACCGGTCGAGGACGAGCAGTACTTC.